Listed below are T cell receptor beta chains from one sample, sequenced in a study of PD-L1 blockade in urothelial cancer. The method was immunoSEQ multiplex PCR; TCRdb's version includes in-frame clones alone and lacks a portion of them. Among some 38,000 clones listed, around 85% were seen once. The sample in question was PBMCs, obtained around atezolizumab (anti-PD-L1) treatment. The receptors stem from a man older than 75 with urothelial cancer. Each CDR3 is given with its conserved first and last residue. Fields, in order: V gene, J gene, D gene, clone size, CDR3 DNA, CDR3 protein. A D gene is named only where the DNA matches it firmly. Size tells how often a clone was seen (once, few, many) or the class of an expanded clone, and some rows leave it out.

TRBV7-9	TRBJ1-1	TRBD1	-	TGTGCCAGCCAGGGGGGAATGAACACTGAAGCTTTCTTT	CASQGGMNTEAFF
TRBV6-1	TRBJ1-1	-	-	TGTGCCAGCAGGGAGGTGCGCACTGAAGCTTTCTTT	CASREVRTEAFF
TRBV5-1	TRBJ2-3	TRBD1	-	TGCGCCAGCAGCTTGGGGACAGGGGAGGCGGATACGCAGTATTTT	CASSLGTGEADTQYF
TRBV30	TRBJ1-1	-	-	TGTGCCTGGAGTGACAGGGTGAACACTGAAGCTTTCTTT	CAWSDRVNTEAFF
TRBV27	TRBJ2-3	-	once	TGTGCCAGCAACAAGCTAGCGCCTGGTACAGATACGCAGTATTTT	CASNKLAPGTDTQYF
TRBV29-1	TRBJ1-5	-	-	TGCAGCGTCGTCATACAGGGATTAAGTTTTAATAGCAATCAGCCCCAGCATTTT	CSVVIQGLSFNSNQPQHF
TRBV11-3	TRBJ2-3	-	few	TGTGCCAGCAGACCTCACCATAGCGGTCTAAGCACAGATACGCAGTATTTT	CASRPHHSGLSTDTQYF
TRBV7-9	TRBJ2-5	-	-	TGTGCCAGCAGCCCCGGAGGTGCCCCCGGGCGCGAGCAAGAGACCCAGTACTTC	CASSPGGAPGREQETQYF
TRBV25-1	TRBJ1-6	-	-	TGTGCCAGCAGTGCTACTCGACAGGACCAATCCCCACCCCTCCACTTT	CASSATRQDQSPPLHF
TRBV7-9	TRBJ2-3	TRBD1	-	TGTGCCAGCAGGCGACAGGTGGGGGGCGGGACAGGAGATACGCAGTATTTT	CASRRQVGGGTGDTQYF
TRBV5-1	TRBJ1-1	TRBD1	-	TGCGCCAGCAGCGGGACAGGGTCGAACACTGAAGCTTTCTTT	CASSGTGSNTEAFF
TRBV6-1	TRBJ2-7	TRBD2	-	TGTGCCAGCAGTGATTATCTAGCGGGAGGGTCCTACGAGCAGTACTTC	CASSDYLAGGSYEQYF
TRBV27	TRBJ1-2	-	-	TGTGCCAGCAGTTTAGAGGGCAGGGGTTATGGCTACACCTTC	CASSLEGRGYGYTF
TRBV19	TRBJ2-2	TRBD1	-	TGTGCCACAAAGGACAGGGGGCGAACCGGGGAGCTGTTTTTT	CATKDRGRTGELFF
TRBV2	TRBJ1-3	-	once	TGTGCCAGCAGGGGGCGAAGAGTGGTGGGCGAGAACACCATATATTTT	CASRGRRVVGENTIYF
TRBV21-1	TRBJ1-2	-	-	TGTGCCAGCAGCAAAGGAGTACAGGGGGACCATGGCTACACCTTC	CASSKGVQGDHGYTF
TRBV4-2	TRBJ2-7	-	-	TGTGCCAGCAGCAGAGCTACTAACTACGAGCAGTACTTC	CASSRATNYEQYF
TRBV6-6	TRBJ1-1	-	-	TGTGCCAGCACTACAGTGAACACTGAAGCTTTCTTT	CASTTVNTEAFF
TRBV6-4	TRBJ2-6	-	-	TGTGCCAGCAGTGAAATTGCGGCTGGGGCCAACGTCCTGACTTTC	CASSEIAAGANVLTF
TRBV25-1	TRBJ2-1	-	-	TGTGCCAGCAGCGGGATCTCCTCCTACAATGAGCAGTTCTTC	CASSGISSYNEQFF
TRBV5-1	TRBJ1-1	-	-	TGCGCCAGCAGCTTGGATTCTGGGGGCTTCGTGAACACTGAAGCTTTCTTT	CASSLDSGGFVNTEAFF
TRBV7-9	TRBJ1-3	-	-	TGTGCCAGCAGCTTTGTCTTCAAGGATTGGAGCTCTGGAAACACCATATATTTT	CASSFVFKDWSSGNTIYF
TRBV19	TRBJ2-1	TRBD2	-	TGTGCCAGTAGTCTAGGTACTAGCGGGAGGTTGGATGAGCAGTTCTTC	CASSLGTSGRLDEQFF
TRBV20-1	TRBJ1-2	-	-	TGCAGTGCCAGATCCGGGAACTTT	CSARSGNF
TRBV5-6	TRBJ1-3	-	few	TGTGCCAGCAGCTTACAGGGAAACACCATATATTTT	CASSLQGNTIYF
TRBV10-2	TRBJ1-5	-	-	TGCGCCAGCAGTGAGTATTTTACCCGCGGGGATCAGCCCCAGCATTTT	CASSEYFTRGDQPQHF
TRBV7-8	TRBJ2-2	TRBD2	-	TGTGCCAGCAGCTTAGCAGCGGGAGGGGCCGGGGAGCTGTTTTTT	CASSLAAGGAGELFF
TRBV30	TRBJ1-1	-	many	TGTGCCTGGAGTCCAACAGGGAGGAACACTGAAGCTTTCTTT	CAWSPTGRNTEAFF
TRBV4-1	TRBJ2-1	-	-	TGCGCAATTGGTACGGGCGGAGGCGGAGATGAGCAGTTCTTC	CAIGTGGGGDEQFF